This entry describes one TCR beta chain. Its antigen is unknown. The data originate from a study of cytomegalovirus exposure and HLA in healthy donors. Findings of the study overall: First-cohort TCR clusters were later found to tend to co-occur in the 120 validation repertoires.

Germline CDR1 MGHDK, CDR2 SYGVNS. Germline trimming cut 4 bases from V and 8 bases from J; bases unmatched to any gene: 8. The CDR3 covers 14 residues. The assay was immunoSEQ multiplex PCR, and TCRdb's table has in-frame clones only and misses some. This sample has 45,000 to 65,000 clones, with around 93% found just once. This sequence originates from a woman between 18 and 29 years old in good health and CMV-seropositive. The chain joins TRBV25-1 to TRBJ1-2; 9 positions match TRBD1. The sequenced sample consisted of PBMCs. CDR3 sequence: CASSGKQGARGYTF. CDR3 in DNA: TGTGCCAGCAGTGGCAAACAGGGGGCGCGAGGCTACACCTTC.